This passage covers 9 T cell receptor beta chains from one sample sequenced in a study of T cell responses to AZD1222 COVID-19 vaccine. Some clones are missing from TCRdb's copy, which holds only in-frame ones; the method was immunoSEQ multiplex PCR. The sample shows tens of thousands of clones, approximately 91% of them seen only once. This specimen consisted of peripheral blood, obtained on day 0 of AZD1222 vaccination. The source of these receptors is an adult in good health.

V and J are TRBV18 and TRBJ1-3; TRBD1 agrees at 9 bases. The CDR3 is made up of 15 amino acids. The V gene end was trimmed by 6 bases and the J gene end by 1 base; junction bases not matched to a gene: 4. Per the germline V gene, CDR1 is KGHSH and CDR2 is LQKENI. CDR3 region: CASSGGQGSGNTIYF. CDR3 nucleotides: TGTGCCAGCTCCGGAGGACAGGGGTCTGGAAACACCATATATTTT.

The CDR3 sequence is CASSSQDIYNEQFF. CDR3 bases: TGTGCCAGCAGTTCCCAGGACATCTACAATGAGCAGTTCTTC. The chain couples TRBV28 to TRBJ2-1; D possibly corresponds to TRBD1 (5 bases). The CDR3 loop spans 14 amino acids. V lost 4 bases and J lost 3, with 10 bases in between. From germline, CDR1 is MDHEN and CDR2 SYDVKM.

CDR3 in DNA: TGTGCCACCAGCAGAGATCAACCGAATCAGCCCCAGCATTTT. This sequence encodes CATSRDQPNQPQHF. The V and J genes are TRBV15 and TRBJ1-5; D uncertain. V shed 0 bases and J shed 4 bases, with 7 bases lying between them. CDR3 length: 14 residues. From germline, CDR1 is LNHNV and CDR2 YYDKDF (reference sequence).

The chain recombines TRBV6-6 with TRBJ1-5, with unresolved D. The CDR3 has 17 amino acids. Trimming pared 5 bases from V and 0 bases from J, leaving 17 bases between. Per germline, CDR1 MNHNY and CDR2 SVGAGI (reference sequence). The CDR3 DNA reads TGTGCCAGCAGTCCCTCCCTTCCGGTGTATAGCAATCAGCCCCAGCATTTT. Amino acids: CASSPSLPVYSNQPQHF.

The chain recombines TRBV7-2 with TRBJ2-3; tentatively, D is TRBD1 (5 bases). The CDR3 has 13 amino acids. The germline V gene encodes CDR1 SGHTA and CDR2 FQGNSA. The germline V and J ends were trimmed by 1 base and 13 bases, with 15 bases remaining between them. The CDR3 here is CASSLDNAGSKYF. The CDR3 coding sequence is TGTGCCAGCAGCTTAGATAATGCAGGGTCGAAGTATTTT.

The chain couples TRBV6-2 or TRBV6-3 to TRBJ1-2; 7 positions match TRBD1. V was clipped by 5 bases and J by 2 bases; unmatched bases: 2. Germline assignment: CDR1 MNHEY and CDR2 SVGEGT. The CDR3 sequence is 13 residues long. The CDR3: CASSRQGNYGYTF. The CDR3 nucleotides are TGTGCCAGCAGTCGACAGGGAAACTATGGCTACACCTTC.

J is TRBJ1-5 and V is TRBV6-5; no clear D. The CDR3 is 14 residues long. Germline CDR1 reads MNHEY; CDR2 reads SVGAGI. Trimming pared 10 bases from V and 0 bases from J, leaving 13 bases between. DNA of the CDR3: TGTGCCACCCGGTTGGCCGGTAGCAATCAGCCCCAGCATTTT. This sequence encodes CATRLAGSNQPQHF.

The chain carries TRBV11-2 and TRBJ2-5; 13 bases are shared with TRBD2. V was pared by 1 base and J by 4 bases, with 9 bases of the junction left unmatched. The CDR3 is made up of 18 amino acids. The germline gives CDR1 SGHAT, CDR2 FQNNGV. The CDR3, as DNA: TGTGCCAGCAGCTTAGGAAGACTAGCGGGGGGAAGCGCAGAGACCCAGTACTTC. This translates into CASSLGRLAGGSAETQYF.

This chain uses TRBV3-1 (or the pseudogene TRBV3-2) with TRBJ2-7; TRBD1 might be the D (6 bases). V lost 4 bases and J lost 4, with 26 bases in between. Germline V gene lookup returns CDR1 LGHDT and CDR2 YNNKEL (reference sequence). The CDR3 consists of 18 residues. The CDR3: CASSRPGHLSLLTYEQYF. In DNA form, the CDR3 reads TGTGCCAGCAGCCGACCGGGACACCTCTCTCTGCTTACTTACGAGCAGTACTTC.